Listed here are 26 T cell receptor beta chains from one sample, sequenced in a study of T cell responses to AZD1222 COVID-19 vaccine (dated by TCRdb to the early 2020s). Taken with the paper, the label for time point translates to: baseline before first vaccination. Read against the paper, the sample's treatment or condition label means: meningococcal conjugate vaccine given as trial control. The library was built by means of the immunoSEQ multiplex PCR assay. The source is immuneACCESS, and TCRdb retained only in-frame sequences with V and J called. Part of the clones is not carried over; for the studies checked, unresolved V genes explain less than half of this, and the remainder is unexplained. The sample table contains 100,000 or so clones; only one count was recorded for around 87% of them. The top ten clonotypes cover 4.2% of the sample. The sequencing used peripheral blood, collected on day 0 of MenACWY control vaccination. The source of these receptors is an adult in good health.

CDR3 sequence: CASRPGTRGFGTF. In DNA form, the CDR3 reads TGTGCCAGCAGACCCGGGACACGAGGTTTCGGCACCTTC. The V call is TRBV6-5, the J call TRBJ1-2; TRBD1 might be the D (6 bases). This CDR3 has 13 amino acids. Germline CDR1 MNHEY, CDR2 SVGAGI. Trimming took 6 bases from V and 13 from J, leaving 21 bases between them.

This rearrangement joins TRBV5-1 to TRBJ1-6; D is unresolved. The germline gives CDR1 SGHRS, CDR2 YFSETQ. The CDR3 consists of 17 residues. Between the trimmed V and J ends, which lost 4 bases and 5 bases, there was a span of 19 bases. As DNA, the CDR3 is TGCGCCAGCAGCCGTACGGCCGCCGAGGGTGATAATTCACCCCTCCACTTT. This codes for CASSRTAAEGDNSPLHF. Full variable domain (rest looked up from reference TRBV5-1 and TRBJ1-6): KAGVTQTPRYLIKTRGQQVTLSCSPISGHRSVSWYQQTPGQGLQFLFEYFSETQRNKGNFPGRFSGRQFSNSRSEMNVSTLELGDSALYLCASSRTAAEGDNSPLHFGNGTRLTVT.

The chain carries TRBV7-2 and TRBJ2-1; no clear D gene. V shed 0 bases and J shed 9 bases, with 6 bases lying between them. The CDR3 contains 12 residues. Germline loops: CDR1 SGHTA, CDR2 FQGNSA. The CDR3 spells CASSLAPGEQFF. The CDR3 region has the DNA TGTGCCAGCAGCTTAGCCCCGGGTGAGCAGTTCTTC.

The gene calls are TRBV6-2 or TRBV6-3 and TRBJ1-5; D unresolved. Germline loops: CDR1 MNHEY, CDR2 SVGEGT. V was shortened by 6 bases and J by 0 bases, with 15 bases between the two germline ends. The CDR3 is 16 amino acids. The CDR3 protein is CASSLGSGNSNQPQHF. The CDR3 DNA reads TGTGCCAGCAGCCTCGGGTCCGGAAATAGCAATCAGCCCCAGCATTTT.

The V call is TRBV3-1 (or the pseudogene TRBV3-2), the J call TRBJ1-4, with D uncertain. Germline values: CDR1 LGHDT, CDR2 YNNKEL (reference sequence). CDR3 size: 14 residues. V was clipped by 1 base and J by 2 bases, with 5 bases between them. The CDR3 coding sequence is TGTGCCAGCAGCCAAGGGTCCACTAATGAAAAACTGTTTTTT. Translated: CASSQGSTNEKLFF.

The rearrangement uses TRBV18 and TRBJ2-1; TRBD2 matches 7 bases. The CDR3 totals 15 residues. In germline, CDR1 is KGHSH, CDR2 LQKENI. V shed 0 bases and J 9 bases; nucleotides not matched to a gene: 8. The CDR3 bases are TGTGCCAGCTCACCACCCCTAGCGGAGGCACTTGAGCAGTTCTTC. Its translation: CASSPPLAEALEQFF.

The chain couples TRBV9 to TRBJ1-1; weak D call: TRBD1 (5 bases). Per germline, CDR1 SGDLS and CDR2 YYNGEE. Trimming pared 2 bases from V and 8 bases from J, leaving 16 bases between. CDR3 length: 14 residues. CDR3 protein: CASSVRGTTQEAFF. In nucleotides, the CDR3 is TGTGCCAGCAGCGTTAGGGGTACCACACAGGAAGCTTTCTTT.

This chain uses TRBV18 with TRBJ2-3; 11 positions agree with TRBD2. Germline lookup yields CDR1 KGHSH and CDR2 LQKENI. The trim removed 5 bases at V and 3 bases at J, leaving 4 bases unmatched. The CDR3 is 15 residues long. DNA of the CDR3: TGTGCCAGCTCAGTGGGACTAGCGGAAACAGATACGCAGTATTTT. It is translated as CASSVGLAETDTQYF. Variable domain in full (rest from reference TRBV18 and TRBJ2-3): NAGVMQNPRHLVRRRGQEARLRCSPMKGHSHVYWYRQLPEEGLKFMVYLQKENIIDESGMPKERFSAEFPKEGPSILRIQQVVRGDSAAYFCASSVGLAETDTQYFGPGTRLTVL.

The V gene is TRBV6-5, the J gene TRBJ1-1; 8 nucleotides match TRBD1. The trim removed 10 bases at V and 1 base at J, leaving 11 bases unmatched. CDR3 size: 15 residues. The germline CDR1 and CDR2 sequences are MNHEY and SVGAGI. The CDR3 nucleotides read TGTGCCAACGGAAGGACAGGGAGCCCGAACACTGAAGCTTTCTTT. It is translated as CANGRTGSPNTEAFF.

V usage is TRBV18 and J usage is TRBJ2-7, with TRBD2 matching over 7 bases. Germline lookup yields CDR1 KGHSH and CDR2 LQKENI. The CDR3 runs to 13 residues. V shed 6 bases and J 0 bases; nucleotides not matched to a gene: 2. The CDR3 sequence is CASSGGDSYEQYF. In DNA, the CDR3 is TGTGCCAGCTCTGGGGGGGACTCCTACGAGCAGTACTTC. The full variable domain, in which reference TRBV18 and TRBJ2-7 provide the parts outside the CDR3, is NAGVMQNPRHLVRRRGQEARLRCSPMKGHSHVYWYRQLPEEGLKFMVYLQKENIIDESGMPKERFSAEFPKEGPSILRIQQVVRGDSAAYFCASSGGDSYEQYFGPGTRLTVT.

V is TRBV30 and J is TRBJ1-3; 7 bases map to TRBD1. The CDR3 totals 15 residues. Per the germline V gene, CDR1 is GTSNPN and CDR2 is SVGIG (reference sequence). The junction had 8 bases not matched to a gene; V was cut back by 2 bases and J by 4 bases. The CDR3 bases are TGTGCCTGGAGTCCCCGGGACAGCTCCGGAAACACCATATATTTT. This sequence encodes CAWSPRDSSGNTIYF.

This clone was observed a handful of times. The chain joins TRBV5-1 to TRBJ1-6; possible D gene TRBD1, 6 bases. CDR1 and CDR2 from the germline V gene are SGHRS and YFSETQ. Trimming removed 4 bases from V and 7 bases from J, with 18 bases in between. This CDR3 comprises 16 residues. This CDR3 is CASSVEGGGENSPLHF. CDR3 coding DNA: TGCGCCAGCAGCGTCGAAGGGGGAGGGGAGAATTCACCCCTCCACTTT.

The V gene is TRBV5-1, the J gene TRBJ1-5, with D uncertain. V lost 0 bases to trimming and J lost 7 bases, with 8 bases between them. The CDR3 is 13 residues long. Germline V gives CDR1 SGHRS, CDR2 YFSETQ. The CDR3 DNA is TGCGCCAGCAGCTTGGGGGGAGGGCAGCCCCAGCATTTT. It specifies CASSLGGGQPQHF.

The genes are TRBV27 and TRBJ1-1, with TRBD1 as a possible D gene (6 bases). V lost 3 bases and J lost 5, with 10 bases in between. CDR1 MNHEY and CDR2 SMNVEV come from the germline V gene (reference sequence). The CDR3 length is 13 residues. The CDR3 sequence is CASSFIGQTEAFF. For the CDR3, the DNA is TGTGCCAGCAGTTTTATTGGACAGACTGAAGCTTTCTTT.

Of note for this clone: Other DNA sequences in this specimen translate into the identical CDR3. The chain has TRBV7-2 and TRBJ2-1, with TRBD1 matching 8 bases. Germline trimming cut 5 bases from V and 0 bases from J; bases unmatched to any gene: 3. From germline, CDR1 is SGHTA and CDR2 FQGNSA. This CDR3 is built from 15 residues. In DNA, the CDR3 is TGTGCCAGCAGCCCTACAGGGGGCTCCTACAATGAGCAGTTCTTC. Protein: CASSPTGGSYNEQFF. Full variable domain (missing parts from reference TRBV7-2 and TRBJ2-1): GAGVSQSPSNKVTEKGKDVELRCDPISGHTALYWYRQSLGQGLEFLIYFQGNSAPDKSGLPSDRFSAERTGGSVSTLTIQRTQQEDSAVYLCASSPTGGSYNEQFFGPGTRLTVL.

V usage is TRBV5-1 and J usage is TRBJ1-2; D not resolved. Trimming cost V 0 bases and J 7 bases, with 16 bases left between them. The CDR3 sequence is 15 residues long. Germline-derived CDR1 and CDR2 are SGHRS and YFSETQ. CDR3: CASSLAAWGISGYTF. The CDR3 coding sequence is TGCGCCAGCAGCTTGGCGGCGTGGGGTATAAGTGGCTACACCTTC.

This clone was seen once. The chain uses TRBV6-5 and TRBJ2-1; perhaps TRBD1 as D (5 bases). CDR1 and CDR2 from the germline V gene are MNHEY and SVGAGI. The CDR3 is 14 amino acids. The ends were cut back, 4 bases at V and 9 bases at J, with 16 bases in the middle. The CDR3 DNA is TGTGCCAGCAGTTTCACTCATGGGGCCGGTGAGCAGTTCTTC. Its protein is CASSFTHGAGEQFF.

This rearrangement joins TRBV28 to TRBJ1-5; no clear D gene. The CDR3 contains 13 residues. Germline V gene lookup returns CDR1 MDHEN and CDR2 SYDVKM. V shed 3 bases and J shed 5 bases, with 8 bases lying between them. The CDR3 coding sequence is TGTGCCAGCAGTTTCCGATACCATCAGCCCCAGCATTTT. Protein: CASSFRYHQPQHF.

V gene TRBV7-8 combines with J gene TRBJ2-2; TRBD2 might be the D (5 bases). There are 14 residues in the CDR3. Between the trimmed V and J ends, which lost 5 bases and 6 bases, there was a span of 13 bases. Germline V CDR1 and CDR2: SGHVS, FQNEAQ. Written as DNA, the CDR3 is TGTGCCAGCAGCCGAGCGGCGGACCCCGGGGAGCTGTTTTTT. This codes for CASSRAADPGELFF.

This clone has a single count. The rearrangement links TRBV19 to TRBJ1-1; D remains ambiguous. The CDR3 contains 14 residues. CDR1 and CDR2 from the germline V gene are LNHDA and SQIVND (reference sequence). The V gene lost 6 bases and the J gene lost 5 bases, with 16 bases spanning the gap. The CDR3: CASRKGERGTEAFF. The DNA for the CDR3 is TGTGCCAGTAGAAAGGGAGAAAGAGGGACTGAAGCTTTCTTT.

J is TRBJ2-2 and V is TRBV10-3; possible D gene TRBD1, 6 bases. This CDR3 spans 14 amino acids. V was clipped by 3 bases and J by 5 bases, with 10 bases between them. Germline loops: CDR1 ENHRY, CDR2 SYGVKD. The CDR3 DNA reads TGTGCCATCAGTGATGTTACAGGGACCGGGGAGCTGTTTTTT. Its translation is CAISDVTGTGELFF.

The V gene is TRBV5-5, the J gene TRBJ1-3; D is unresolved. The CDR3 totals 15 residues. Germline assignment: CDR1 SGHKS and CDR2 YYEKEE (reference sequence). The V gene lost 2 bases and the J gene lost 0 bases, with 9 bases spanning the gap. The DNA for the CDR3 is TGTGCCAGCAGCTTTACGGAAGACTCTGGAAACACCATATATTTT. This translates into CASSFTEDSGNTIYF.

This clone was counted only a few times. The gene calls are TRBV29-1 and TRBJ1-3; D remains ambiguous. Deletions cut 4 bases from V and 4 bases from J, with 5 bases between. The CDR3 totals 11 residues. The germline V gene encodes CDR1 SQVTM and CDR2 ANQGSEA. CDR3 in DNA: TGCAGCGTTGCCAGAGGAAACACCATATATTTT. It translates to CSVARGNTIYF.

The chain employs TRBV29-1 and TRBJ2-3; TRBD1 matches 10 bases. Germline V gene sequence: CDR1 SQVTM, CDR2 ANQGSEA. J was trimmed by 2 bases and V by 6 bases; bases with no gene match: 5. This CDR3 has 14 amino acids. The DNA of the CDR3 is TGCAGCGTCGCCGGGACAGGGGTCACAGATACGCAGTATTTT. Its translation: CSVAGTGVTDTQYF.

The chain combines TRBV18 with TRBJ2-7; D remains ambiguous. V was cut by 0 bases and J by 3 bases, with 12 bases left in between. The CDR3 totals 15 residues. Germline V CDR1 and CDR2: KGHSH, LQKENI. CDR3 bases: TGTGCCAGCTCACCACCATCTCAGGCCATCTACGAGCAGTACTTC. It is translated as CASSPPSQAIYEQYF.

This clone is a singleton in its sample. V gene TRBV6-7 combines with J gene TRBJ1-4; D unclear. TRBV6-7 is an open reading frame whose function is uncertain. This CDR3 contains 16 residues. V was pared by 2 bases and J by 0 bases, with 10 bases between. The CDR3 DNA sequence: TGTGCCAGCAGTTACATCCTTGTAGCAACTAATGAAAAACTGTTTTTT. As protein: CASSYILVATNEKLFF.